These 14 T cell receptor beta chains came from one sample sequenced in a study of blood T cell repertoires in COVID-19. TCRdb's table, derived via immunoSEQ multiplex PCR, lists solely in-frame clones and lacks some. The table lists about 130,000 clones, nearly 70% of them singletons. The sequenced material came from peripheral blood. The receptor source for this set is a woman in her 70s with acute or convalescent COVID-19.

The chain couples TRBV2 to TRBJ1-5, with TRBD1 matching 10 bases. CDR1 and CDR2 from the germline V gene are SNHLY and FYNNEI. CDR3 size: 13 residues. Trimming took 6 bases from V and 5 from J; bases not matched to a gene: 1. The CDR3 nucleotides read TGTGCCAGCAGGGGGACAGGGGATCAGCCCCAGCATTTT. Translated: CASRGTGDQPQHF.

The chain is built from TRBV12-3 or TRBV12-4 and TRBJ1-1; D is possibly TRBD1 (5 bases). V shed 3 bases and J shed 7 bases, with 12 bases lying between them. The CDR3 loop spans 13 amino acids. In nucleotides, the CDR3 is TGTGCCAGCAGTTTTGGACACCAACGTGAAGCTTTCTTT. It translates to CASSFGHQREAFF.

This clone was counted many times. The chain recombines TRBV19 with TRBJ2-7; the match to TRBD1 covers 9 bases. V lost 5 bases to trimming and J lost 3 bases; unmatched junction nucleotides: 8. The germline V gene has CDR1 LNHDA and CDR2 SQIVND (reference sequence). The CDR3 spans 15 residues. The CDR3: CASSSPGQGIYEQYF. The CDR3 DNA is TGTGCCAGTAGTTCCCCGGGACAGGGTATCTACGAGCAGTACTTC.

The rearrangement links TRBV7-9 to TRBJ2-2; D is uncertain. Trimming removed 3 bases at V and 3 bases at J, with 5 bases between. From germline, CDR1 is SEHNR and CDR2 FQNEAQ (reference sequence). The CDR3 sequence is 13 residues long. The CDR3 region is CASSFSYTGELFF. The CDR3 DNA reads TGTGCCAGCAGCTTTAGCTACACCGGGGAGCTGTTTTTT. Full variable domain (rest looked up from reference TRBV7-9 and TRBJ2-2): DTGVSQNPRHKITKRGQNVTFRCDPISEHNRLYWYRQTLGQGPEFLTYFQNEAQLEKSRLLSDRFSAERPKGSFSTLEIQRTEQGDSAMYLCASSFSYTGELFFGEGSRLTVL.

The V and J genes are TRBV28 and TRBJ2-2, with 7 bases fitting TRBD1. This CDR3 has 15 residues. Per germline, CDR1 MDHEN and CDR2 SYDVKM. V lost 6 bases and J lost 4; bases outside the gene matches: 8. The CDR3 protein is CASSPPGQPTGELFF. The CDR3 DNA sequence: TGTGCCAGCAGCCCCCCGGGACAGCCCACCGGGGAGCTGTTTTTT.

For this clone: A junction end diverges from the germline sequence, so it may reflect a read error. CDR3 amino acids: CASKGAGTHTDTQYF. In nucleotides, the CDR3 is TGTGCAAGTAAGGGGGCCGGGACACACACAGATACGCAGTATTTT. This chain links TRBV19 with TRBJ2-3, with 7 bases identical to TRBD1. Germline V lookup: CDR1 LNHDA, CDR2 SQIVND (reference sequence). The CDR3 has 15 residues. The variable domain in full, with the rest retrieved from reference TRBV19 and TRBJ2-3, is DGGITQSPKYLFRKEGQNVTLSCEQNLNHDAMYWYRQDPGQGLRLIYYSQIVNDFQKGDIAEGYSVSREKKESFPLTVTSAQKNPTAFYLCASKGAGTHTDTQYFGPGTRLTVL.

This clone was seen more than once but under ten times. Other DNA sequences of this sample code for an identical CDR3. This chain joins TRBV2 and TRBJ2-1; TRBD2 is a possible D gene (6 bases). The CDR3 extends over 14 amino acids. V lost 7 bases to trimming and J lost 9 bases, with 19 bases between them. CDR1 SNHLY and CDR2 FYNNEI come from the germline V gene. As DNA, the CDR3 is TGTGCCAGCACGTCGAAACCGTACGGGAGTGAGCAGTTCTTC. The encoded protein is CASTSKPYGSEQFF.

V usage is TRBV6-6 and J usage is TRBJ1-2, with TRBD1 matching over 8 bases. The germline gives CDR1 MNHNY, CDR2 SVGAGI (reference sequence). The CDR3 sequence is 13 residues long. V gave up 5 bases and J gave up 3 bases; unmatched junction bases: 2. CDR3 nucleotide sequence: TGTGCCAGCAGTGCAGGGGGCTACTATGGCTACACCTTC. Translated, it gives CASSAGGYYGYTF.

As concerns this clone: The sample has other DNA sequences that encode this CDR3 too. This chain joins TRBV27 and TRBJ1-2; maybe TRBD1 (6 bases). Germline-derived CDR1 and CDR2 are MNHEY and SMNVEV (reference sequence). This CDR3 has 13 amino acids. The ends were cut back, 0 bases at V and 8 bases at J, with 10 bases in the middle. CDR3 residues: CASSLSGGSGYTF. The CDR3 coding sequence is TGTGCCAGCAGTTTATCAGGGGGTTCCGGCTACACCTTC.

The chain links TRBV4-3 to TRBJ1-6; a weak D match, TRBD1 (6 bases). CDR1 and CDR2 from the germline V gene are LGHNA and YSLEER. There are 15 residues in the CDR3. Trimming took off 6 bases at V and 7 bases at J, with 16 bases between the two ends. The CDR3 loop reads CASRITRQGNSPLHF. For the CDR3, the DNA is TGCGCCAGCAGAATTACCAGGCAGGGGAATTCACCCCTCCACTTT.

The chain uses TRBV12-3 or TRBV12-4 and TRBJ2-1; D unresolved. V was cut by 3 bases and J by 12 bases, with 6 bases left in between. This CDR3 has 10 residues. CDR3 amino acids: CASSFVGQFF. CDR3 DNA: TGTGCCAGCAGTTTCGTCGGGCAGTTCTTC.

This clone occurred a few times. The V and J genes are TRBV6-5 and TRBJ2-2; tentatively, D is TRBD2 (6 bases). Trimming stripped 5 bases from V and 3 bases from J, with 10 bases between. This CDR3 has 14 amino acids. Germline V lookup: CDR1 MNHEY, CDR2 SVGAGI. In nucleotides, the CDR3 is TGTGCCAGCAGTACCGGGACTCACACCGGGGAGCTGTTTTTT. Its translation: CASSTGTHTGELFF.

The V call is TRBV12-3 or TRBV12-4, the J call TRBJ2-1; D uncertain. V dropped 5 bases and J dropped 4 bases, with 9 bases sitting between them. This CDR3 is built from 13 residues. DNA of the CDR3: TGTGCCAGCAGTCTCGACTCGTACAATGAGCAGTTCTTC. This sequence encodes CASSLDSYNEQFF.

The J gene is TRBJ1-2, the V gene TRBV5-4; weak D call: TRBD1 (6 bases). The CDR3 runs 14 residues. Looked up from germline, CDR1 is SGHNT and CDR2 is YYREEE (reference sequence). Trimming pared 4 bases from V and 7 bases from J, leaving 17 bases between. The CDR3 reads CASSRGQPQGGYTF. CDR3 nucleotide sequence: TGTGCCAGCAGCAGAGGACAGCCCCAGGGTGGCTACACCTTC.